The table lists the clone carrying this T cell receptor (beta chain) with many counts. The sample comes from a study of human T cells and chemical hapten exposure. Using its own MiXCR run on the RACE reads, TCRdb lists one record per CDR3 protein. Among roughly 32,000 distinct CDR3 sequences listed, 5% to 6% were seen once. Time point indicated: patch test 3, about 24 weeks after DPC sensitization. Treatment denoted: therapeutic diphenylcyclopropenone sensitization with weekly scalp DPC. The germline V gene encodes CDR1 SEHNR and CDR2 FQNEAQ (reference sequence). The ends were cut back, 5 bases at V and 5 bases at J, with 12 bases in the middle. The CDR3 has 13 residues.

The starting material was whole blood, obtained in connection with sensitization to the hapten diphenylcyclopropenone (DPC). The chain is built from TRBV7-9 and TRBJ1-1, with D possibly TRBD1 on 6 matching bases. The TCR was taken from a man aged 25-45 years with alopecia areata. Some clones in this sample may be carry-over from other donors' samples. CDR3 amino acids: CASSLDQGTEAFF. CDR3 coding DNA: TGTGCCAGCAGCCTGGACCAGGGGACTGAAGCTTTCTTT.